The 8 T cell receptor beta chains listed next were all sequenced from one sample in a study of STAT5B mutations in CD4+ large granular lymphocyte leukemia. The protocol was immunoSEQ multiplex PCR, while the TCRdb copy is restricted to in-frame clones and leaves out a portion. Here the sample spans roughly 48,000 clones, under 80% being singletons. Sequencing used CD4+ T cells from blood buffy coats. The receptors derive from a human donor in good health.

This clone was counted a few times. The gene calls are TRBV7-3 and TRBJ1-1, with D perhaps TRBD1 (5 bases). The germline CDR1 and CDR2 sequences are SGHTA and FQGTGA. The V end lost 3 bases, the J end lost 1 base, and 12 bases lay between the germline ends. This CDR3 is built from 15 residues. In DNA, the CDR3 is TGTGCCAGCAGCTTGCAGGCGGGACCGAACACTGAAGCTTTCTTT. This codes for CASSLQAGPNTEAFF. Full variable domain (remainder filled in from reference TRBV7-3 and TRBJ1-1): GAGVSQTPSNKVTEKGKYVELRCDPISGHTALYWYRQSLGQGPEFLIYFQGTGAADDSGLPNDRFFAVRPEGSVSTLKIQRTERGDSAVYLCASSLQAGPNTEAFFGQGTRLTVV.

The chain has TRBV6-1 and TRBJ1-5; tentatively, D is TRBD1 (6 bases). Germline V lookup: CDR1 MNHNS, CDR2 SASEGT. Trimming removed 1 base from V and 2 bases from J, with 9 bases in between. CDR3 length: 15 residues. In DNA form, the CDR3 reads TGTGCCAGCAGTGAAGGAGCAGGGGGCAATCAGCCCCAGCATTTT. Translated, it gives CASSEGAGGNQPQHF.

The rearrangement joins TRBV2 to TRBJ1-5; no reliable D call. CDR3 length: 14 amino acids. V dropped 1 base and J dropped 0 bases, with 4 bases sitting between them. Germline CDR1 SNHLY, CDR2 FYNNEI. For the CDR3, the DNA is TGTGCCAGCAGTGAAGTTAGTAGCAATCAGCCCCAGCATTTT. Amino acids: CASSEVSSNQPQHF. Together with reference TRBV2 and TRBJ1-5, the CDR3 gives the full variable domain: EPEVTQTPSHQVTQMGQEVILRCVPISNHLYFYWYRQILGQKVEFLVSFYNNEISEKSEIFDDQFSVERPDGSNFTLKIRSTKLEDSAMYFCASSEVSSNQPQHFGDGTRLSIL.

The chain employs TRBV7-9 and TRBJ1-5; the D is unclear. V dropped 1 base and J dropped 2 bases, with 6 bases sitting between them. CDR1 is SEHNR and CDR2 is FQNEAQ in the germline V gene (reference sequence). This CDR3 is built from 14 residues. DNA for the CDR3: TGTGCCAGCAGCTTAGGGGTGGGCAATCAGCCCCAGCATTTT. Translation gives CASSLGVGNQPQHF.

The rearrangement joins TRBV5-4 to TRBJ2-5; 10 bases line up with TRBD2. V shed 1 base and J 4 bases; nucleotides not matched to a gene: 10. The CDR3 has 17 amino acids. Germline V gene lookup returns CDR1 SGHNT and CDR2 YYREEE (reference sequence). Here the CDR3 reads CASSLYSGGASGETQYF. The CDR3, as DNA: TGTGCCAGCAGCTTGTACAGCGGGGGGGCCTCGGGAGAGACCCAGTACTTC.

A few counts support this clone. CDR3 nucleotides: TGTGCCAGCAGCATCCCAGGGACTGAAGCTTTCTTT. Translation: CASSIPGTEAFF. The V gene is TRBV21-1, the J gene TRBJ1-1; the table calls TRBD1, which could not be checked here. TRBV21-1 is a pseudogene locus. This CDR3 is built from 12 residues.

DNA of the CDR3: TGTGCCAGCAGCCAGCCGGGGCCTGATAATTCACCCCTCCACTTT. Translating it yields CASSQPGPDNSPLHF. The V gene is TRBV4-2, the J gene TRBJ1-6; D possibly corresponds to TRBD1 (5 bases). CDR1 is LGHNA and CDR2 is YNFKEQ in the germline V gene. Trimming removed 3 bases from V and 5 bases from J, with 11 bases in between. The CDR3 spans 15 residues.

This chain connects TRBV4-1 to TRBJ2-6; D unclear. This CDR3 is built from 15 residues. V was cut by 1 base and J by 1 base, with 5 bases left in between. The germline CDR1 and CDR2 sequences are MGHRA and YSYEKL. CDR3 protein: CASSQALSGANVLTF. For the CDR3, the DNA is TGCGCCAGCAGCCAAGCACTATCTGGGGCCAACGTCCTGACTTTC.